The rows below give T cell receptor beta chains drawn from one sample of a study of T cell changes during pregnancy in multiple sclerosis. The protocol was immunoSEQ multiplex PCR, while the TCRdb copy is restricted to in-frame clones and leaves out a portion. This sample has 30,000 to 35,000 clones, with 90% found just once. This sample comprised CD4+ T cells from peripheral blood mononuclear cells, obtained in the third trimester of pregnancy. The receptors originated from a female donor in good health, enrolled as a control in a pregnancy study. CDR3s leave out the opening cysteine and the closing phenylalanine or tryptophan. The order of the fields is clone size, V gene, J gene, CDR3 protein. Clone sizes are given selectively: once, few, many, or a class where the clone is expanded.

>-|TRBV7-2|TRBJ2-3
ASSLGGLAGPRGDTQY
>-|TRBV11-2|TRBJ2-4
ASSSETGGVGIQY
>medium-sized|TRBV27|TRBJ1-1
ASSLFAGDTEAF
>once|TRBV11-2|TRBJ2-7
ASSLVSSATYEQY
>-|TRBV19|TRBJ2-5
ASSIIRAGGRQETQY
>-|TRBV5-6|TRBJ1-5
ASSRQGYQPQH
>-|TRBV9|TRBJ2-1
ASSVGPAGGDNEQF
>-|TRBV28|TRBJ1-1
ASSFRGIEAF
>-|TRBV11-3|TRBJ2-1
ASSLVRGSYGEQF
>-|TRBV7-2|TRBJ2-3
ARSLGTGGPYDTQY
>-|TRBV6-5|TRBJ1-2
ASSYSTGQRIYGYT
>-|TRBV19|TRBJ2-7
ASSAGQVTYEQY
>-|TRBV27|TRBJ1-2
ASSPGQGLYYGYT
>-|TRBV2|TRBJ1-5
ASSEPGTSYSNQPQH
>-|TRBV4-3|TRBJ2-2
ASSREGGQGAGELF